The rows below give T cell receptor beta chains drawn from one sample of a study of spatial heterogeneity in lung cancer. TCRdb ran MiXCR on the 5' RACE reads and lists one entry per CDR3 protein. The sample yields roughly 91,000 distinct CDR3 sequences, approximately 20% seen once. The sample in question was PBMCs, obtained at surgery. The receptors derive from a male donor with early-stage non-small cell lung cancer. CDR3s include the opening cysteine and the closing phenylalanine or tryptophan. D genes are given only for firm matches. Clone size is stated in some rows and not others, as once, few, many or a class when expanded.

clone size: many; D gene: -; V gene: TRBV7-9; J gene: TRBJ2-7; CDR3 DNA: TGTGCCAGCAGCAAGGGGGGTAGCTCTAACGAGCAGTACTTC; CDR3 protein: CASSKGGSSNEQYF
clone size: -; D gene: -; V gene: TRBV18; J gene: TRBJ1-1; CDR3 DNA: TGTGCCAGCTCACCACGGCCCCTTGGGAACACTGAAGCTTTCTTT; CDR3 protein: CASSPRPLGNTEAFF
clone size: many; D gene: TRBD2; V gene: TRBV7-2; J gene: TRBJ2-3; CDR3 DNA: TGTGCCAGCAGCCGGGGGACTAGCGGGGGCACAGATACGCAGTATTTT; CDR3 protein: CASSRGTSGGTDTQYF
clone size: many; D gene: TRBD2; V gene: TRBV24-1; J gene: TRBJ2-1; CDR3 DNA: TGTGCCACCAGTGACCCTACTACGGGAGGGTCCTACAATGAGCAGTTCTTC; CDR3 protein: CATSDPTTGGSYNEQFF
clone size: -; D gene: -; V gene: TRBV7-8; J gene: TRBJ1-1; CDR3 DNA: TGTGCCGGCAGCTTAGCACGTGGGGAGAGGACTGAAGCTTTCTTT; CDR3 protein: CAGSLARGERTEAFF
clone size: -; D gene: TRBD2; V gene: TRBV20-1; J gene: TRBJ2-5; CDR3 DNA: TGCAGTGGGTACGGGACTAGACAAGAGACCCAGTACTTC; CDR3 protein: CSGYGTRQETQYF
clone size: -; D gene: -; V gene: TRBV12-3/TRBV12-4; J gene: TRBJ1-2; CDR3 DNA: TGTGCCAGCAGTTTTGAGGGCAGGGGAGAGTACACCTTC; CDR3 protein: CASSFEGRGEYTF
clone size: many; D gene: -; V gene: TRBV19; J gene: TRBJ2-1; CDR3 DNA: TGTGCCAGTAGTATACAGGGCTCCACCTACAATGAGCAGTTCTTC; CDR3 protein: CASSIQGSTYNEQFF
clone size: -; D gene: TRBD2; V gene: TRBV30; J gene: TRBJ2-1; CDR3 DNA: TGTGCCTGGAGAACTAGCGGGGGACACTCCTACAATGAGCAGTTCTTC; CDR3 protein: CAWRTSGGHSYNEQFF
clone size: -; D gene: -; V gene: TRBV28; J gene: TRBJ1-4; CDR3 DNA: TGTGCCAGCAGTTTAACGGCTAATGAAAAACTGTTTTTT; CDR3 protein: CASSLTANEKLFF
clone size: -; D gene: TRBD2; V gene: TRBV7-2; J gene: TRBJ2-3; CDR3 DNA: TGTGCCAGCAGCCCGCATACTAGCGGGGGGACAGATACGCAGTATTTT; CDR3 protein: CASSPHTSGGTDTQYF
clone size: -; D gene: -; V gene: TRBV27; J gene: TRBJ1-5; CDR3 DNA: TGTGCCAGCAGTCCTCAGGTTGCGGGATATAGCAATCAGCCCCAGCATTTT; CDR3 protein: CASSPQVAGYSNQPQHF
clone size: few; D gene: -; V gene: TRBV11-2; J gene: TRBJ2-3; CDR3 DNA: TGTGCCAGCAGCCCCCGGACGGGTCTAGCGAGCGCAGATACGCAGTATTTT; CDR3 protein: CASSPRTGLASADTQYF
clone size: few; D gene: -; V gene: TRBV4-3; J gene: TRBJ1-5; CDR3 DNA: TGCGCCAGCAGCCAAGATAACAATAGCAATCAGCCCCAGCATTTT; CDR3 protein: CASSQDNNSNQPQHF
clone size: few; D gene: -; V gene: TRBV20-1; J gene: TRBJ1-2; CDR3 DNA: TGCAGTGCTAGAGACGTTTCTGGCTACACCTTC; CDR3 protein: CSARDVSGYTF
clone size: few; D gene: -; V gene: TRBV3-1; J gene: TRBJ2-5; CDR3 DNA: TGTGCCAGCAGCCCAAGCGAAGAGACCCAGTACTTC; CDR3 protein: CASSPSEETQYF
clone size: -; D gene: TRBD1; V gene: TRBV12-3/TRBV12-4; J gene: TRBJ2-7; CDR3 DNA: TGTGCCAGCAGGGGGGACACAGGGGGCCCAGCCTACGAGCAGTACTTC; CDR3 protein: CASRGDTGGPAYEQYF
clone size: -; D gene: TRBD1; V gene: TRBV5-1; J gene: TRBJ1-2; CDR3 DNA: TGCGCCAGCAGCTTGTGGACAGGGTATGGCTACACCTTC; CDR3 protein: CASSLWTGYGYTF
clone size: -; D gene: TRBD1; V gene: TRBV20-1; J gene: TRBJ2-3; CDR3 DNA: TGCAGTGCTCATCGGGACAGGCGGTCGCAGTATTTT; CDR3 protein: CSAHRDRRSQYF
clone size: -; D gene: -; V gene: TRBV20-1; J gene: TRBJ2-7; CDR3 DNA: TGCAGTGCTAGACAGGCAACGAACCCCTACGAGCAGTACTTC; CDR3 protein: CSARQATNPYEQYF
clone size: -; D gene: -; V gene: TRBV13; J gene: TRBJ2-1; CDR3 DNA: TGTGCCAGCAGCTTCCCTCTCCGAAACAATGAGCAGTTCTTC; CDR3 protein: CASSFPLRNNEQFF
clone size: -; D gene: TRBD2; V gene: TRBV5-6; J gene: TRBJ2-7; CDR3 DNA: TGTGCCAGCAGCTTGCGGGGACTAGCTACCGACGAGCAGTACTTC; CDR3 protein: CASSLRGLATDEQYF
clone size: -; D gene: TRBD1; V gene: TRBV3-1; J gene: TRBJ2-4; CDR3 DNA: TGTGCCAGCAGCCTAAGGACAGGCGAAAACATTCAGTACTTC; CDR3 protein: CASSLRTGENIQYF
clone size: -; D gene: -; V gene: TRBV5-1; J gene: TRBJ2-5; CDR3 DNA: TGCGCCAGCAGCTTGCGAGAGGCGGAGACCCAGTACTTC; CDR3 protein: CASSLREAETQYF
clone size: -; D gene: -; V gene: TRBV20-1; J gene: TRBJ2-3; CDR3 DNA: TGCAGTGCTCCCGCCAGGGAGGCAGATACGCAGTATTTT; CDR3 protein: CSAPAREADTQYF
clone size: -; D gene: -; V gene: TRBV2; J gene: TRBJ2-1; CDR3 DNA: TGTGCCAGCGGAGACACAGGCAATGAGCAGTTCTTC; CDR3 protein: CASGDTGNEQFF
clone size: -; D gene: -; V gene: TRBV10-3; J gene: TRBJ1-1; CDR3 DNA: TGTGCCATCGTGAACCGGGATGGCACTGAAGCTTTCTTT; CDR3 protein: CAIVNRDGTEAFF
clone size: once; D gene: -; V gene: TRBV20-1; J gene: TRBJ2-7; CDR3 DNA: TGCAGTGCTCACTGGGCGGACCAGGGCTACGAGCAGTACTTC; CDR3 protein: CSAHWADQGYEQYF
clone size: many; D gene: -; V gene: TRBV12-3/TRBV12-4; J gene: TRBJ1-2; CDR3 DNA: TGTGCCAGCAGTCCTTCGGGGAGGGAGAGCTATGGCTACACCTTC; CDR3 protein: CASSPSGRESYGYTF
clone size: -; D gene: -; V gene: TRBV6-2/TRBV6-3; J gene: TRBJ2-2; CDR3 DNA: TGTGCCAGCAGGACGGGGCCCGGGGAGCTGTTTTTT; CDR3 protein: CASRTGPGELFF
clone size: -; D gene: TRBD1; V gene: TRBV24-1; J gene: TRBJ1-3; CDR3 DNA: TGTGCCACCAGTGACCTTTGTCCCGGGACAGGGGGAGCTGGAAACACCATATATTTT; CDR3 protein: CATSDLCPGTGGAGNTIYF
clone size: -; D gene: -; V gene: TRBV5-1; J gene: TRBJ2-1; CDR3 DNA: TGCGCCAGCAGCTTGGGGTGGGCGTCCAATGAGCAGTTCTTC; CDR3 protein: CASSLGWASNEQFF
clone size: -; D gene: -; V gene: TRBV18; J gene: TRBJ2-3; CDR3 DNA: TGTGCCAGCTCACCGAAAGCGCAGGAAGTAGATACGCAGTATTTT; CDR3 protein: CASSPKAQEVDTQYF
clone size: -; D gene: -; V gene: TRBV6-2/TRBV6-3; J gene: TRBJ2-7; CDR3 DNA: TGTGCCAGCACCCCTACCCCTGGAGTCTACGAGCAGTACTTC; CDR3 protein: CASTPTPGVYEQYF
clone size: -; D gene: -; V gene: TRBV28; J gene: TRBJ2-4; CDR3 DNA: TGTGCCAGCAGTCCTAAGGGGACGGGAATCGACAAAAACATTCAGTACTTC; CDR3 protein: CASSPKGTGIDKNIQYF
clone size: many; D gene: -; V gene: TRBV5-5; J gene: TRBJ2-5; CDR3 DNA: TGTGCCAGCAGCTTGCAGGGACAAGAGACCCAGTACTTC; CDR3 protein: CASSLQGQETQYF
clone size: -; D gene: -; V gene: TRBV12-3/TRBV12-4; J gene: TRBJ2-6; CDR3 DNA: TGTGCCAGCAGTAAGCTTTCTGGGGCCAACGTCCTGACTTTC; CDR3 protein: CASSKLSGANVLTF
clone size: many; D gene: -; V gene: TRBV29-1; J gene: TRBJ1-1; CDR3 DNA: TGCAGCGTTGAAAGGCGGCACACGAACACTGAAGCTTTCTTT; CDR3 protein: CSVERRHTNTEAFF
clone size: -; D gene: -; V gene: TRBV6-5; J gene: TRBJ2-2; CDR3 DNA: TGTGCCAGCACCCCACTAGGGGCAGGCAACACCGGGGAGCTGTTTTTT; CDR3 protein: CASTPLGAGNTGELFF
clone size: once; D gene: -; V gene: TRBV28; J gene: TRBJ2-2; CDR3 DNA: TGTGCCAGCAGTTTACCAGGGGAGTTCGACACCGGGGAGCTGTTTTTT; CDR3 protein: CASSLPGEFDTGELFF
clone size: few; D gene: -; V gene: TRBV5-8; J gene: TRBJ2-4; CDR3 DNA: TGTGCCAGCAGAACACGACAGGTCGAGAAAAACATTCAGTACTTC; CDR3 protein: CASRTRQVEKNIQYF
clone size: -; D gene: TRBD2; V gene: TRBV20-1; J gene: TRBJ2-1; CDR3 DNA: TGCAGTGCGCATTCGTGGACCGGGACTAGCGGCTACAATGAGCAGTTCTTC; CDR3 protein: CSAHSWTGTSGYNEQFF
clone size: -; D gene: TRBD2; V gene: TRBV7-2; J gene: TRBJ2-3; CDR3 DNA: TGTGCCAGCATCGGACTAGTAGGCGCAGATACGCAGTATTTT; CDR3 protein: CASIGLVGADTQYF
clone size: many; D gene: -; V gene: TRBV2; J gene: TRBJ2-3; CDR3 DNA: TGTGCCAGCAGTGAACGGACAGCTGGCACAGATACGCAGTATTTT; CDR3 protein: CASSERTAGTDTQYF
clone size: -; D gene: -; V gene: TRBV11-3; J gene: TRBJ1-1; CDR3 DNA: TGTGCCAGCAGCTTATGGGGCCCGAACACTGAAGCTTTCTTT; CDR3 protein: CASSLWGPNTEAFF
clone size: -; D gene: -; V gene: TRBV19; J gene: TRBJ2-7; CDR3 DNA: TGTGCCAGTAGTGTACCTGGTGGACAGTACGAGCAGTACTTC; CDR3 protein: CASSVPGGQYEQYF
clone size: few; D gene: -; V gene: TRBV13; J gene: TRBJ1-2; CDR3 DNA: TGTGCCAGCAGCTCCACACGGAGTTATGGCTACACCTTC; CDR3 protein: CASSSTRSYGYTF